This TCR beta chain was obtained from a study of blood T cell repertoires in COVID-19. Original handling: Reference gene primer amplification gave estimated nucleated cell counts. Here immunoSEQ multiplex PCR was the method, and the copy in TCRdb shows in-frame clones only, minus some. V, J and clone size reflect that table, while D and trimming were determined from the DNA. Of around 400,000 clones listed, about 90% are singletons. Germline assignment: CDR1 MNHEY and CDR2 SMNVEV (reference sequence). This CDR3 is built from 13 residues. V was shortened by 5 bases and J by 3 bases, with 9 bases between the two germline ends.

The specimen sequenced was PBMCs or T cells enriched from blood (not recorded which). The TCR sequence derives from a woman in her twenties or thirties who had recovered from COVID-19. V and J are TRBV27 and TRBJ2-3, with a tentative D call TRBD1 (5 bases). The DNA of the CDR3 is TGTGCCAGCAGTCATCGGACAACAGATACGCAGTATTTT. Protein sequence: CASSHRTTDTQYF.